This T cell receptor (beta chain) was identified in a study of cytomegalovirus exposure and HLA in healthy donors. The study's findings and limits: Reports indicate that TCR beta sequences accurately predicted the HLA-A and HLA-B alleles of most subjects.

V was shortened by 6 bases and J by 8 bases, with 8 bases between the two germline ends. Germline V gene data show CDR1 as PRHDT and CDR2 as FYEKMQ (reference sequence). The length of the CDR3 is 11 residues. Worth noting for this clone: Its antigen remains unknown.

The PCR employed 60 Vbeta primers together with 13 Jbeta primers. This table comes from immunoSEQ multiplex PCR, and its TCRdb copy is limited to in-frame clones, with some not included. The table lists under 200,000 clones, around 80% of them singletons. Source material: PBMCs. This chain uses TRBV13 with TRBJ2-1, with a weak D call TRBD2 (5 bases). This clonotype was sampled from a woman in her late teens or twenties in good health and CMV-seronegative. The CDR3 loop is CASRPGDEQFF. The CDR3 DNA reads as TGTGCCAGCAGGCCCGGGGATGAGCAGTTCTTC. The whole variable domain, filled in from reference TRBV13 and TRBJ2-1, reads AAGVIQSPRHLIKEKRETATLKCYPIPRHDTVYWYQQGPGQDPQFLISFYEKMQSDKGSIPDRFSAQQFSDYHSELNMSSLELGDSALYFCASRPGDEQFFGPGTRLTVL.